Shown below are 29 T cell receptor beta chains from a single sample sequenced in a study of T cell repertoires in cytomegalovirus infection. TCRdb re-derived calls from the reads in MiXCR, one entry per CDR3 protein. Of roughly 720,000 distinct CDR3 sequences listed, approximately 40% are singletons. The sequencing sample was made of PBMCs. The receptors stem from a human donor in good health (CMV status not recorded). Some clones in this sample may be carry-over from other donors' samples.

Turning to this clonotype: Because it lacks the conserved phenylalanine or tryptophan at the end, this CDR3 is likely a read error. No DNA is shown, since the ends of the CDR3 on it are uncertain; the CDR3 is the one TCRdb lists. This chain links TRBV7-2 with TRBJ2-7. The CDR3 length is 13 residues, termini included. Germline assignment: CDR1 SGHTA and CDR2 FQGNSA. CDR3 sequence: CASNLVPTYEHCC.

This clonotype was seen at least ten times. The chain is built from TRBV7-2 and TRBJ1-1, with a weak D call TRBD1 (6 bases). The CDR3 runs 16 residues. Germline V gene sequence: CDR1 SGHTA, CDR2 FQGNSA. Trimming cost V 2 bases and J 2 bases, with 15 bases left between them. The CDR3 coding sequence is TGTGCCAGCAGCTTACCCTTGGACAGCGATAACACTGAAGCTTTCTTT. It is translated as CASSLPLDSDNTEAFF.

The chain joins TRBV7-6 to TRBJ2-2, with 7 bases that match TRBD2. The V gene end was trimmed by 2 bases and the J gene end by 3 bases; junction bases not matched to a gene: 9. The CDR3 is 17 residues long. CDR1 is SGHVS, CDR2 FNYEAQ, per germline. CDR3 nucleotide sequence: TGTGCCAGCAGCTTATTTCGGCGGGAGCTGTACACCGGGGAGCTGTTTTTT. This translates into CASSLFRRELYTGELFF.

The chain employs TRBV19 and TRBJ2-7; tentative D call: TRBD2 (5 bases). Per the germline V gene, CDR1 is LNHDA and CDR2 is SQIVND (reference sequence). CDR3 length: 13 residues. V gave up 3 bases and J gave up 4 bases, with 10 bases separating them. CDR3 bases: TGTGCCAGTAGTATCCCCGGACTTTACGAGCAGTACTTC. Translation: CASSIPGLYEQYF.

This clonotype has at least ten counts. The J gene is TRBJ1-4, the V gene TRBV7-9; unclear D gene. This CDR3 is 18 amino acids long. Germline V gene sequence: CDR1 SEHNR, CDR2 FQNEAQ (reference sequence). Between the trimmed V and J ends, which lost 2 bases and 0 bases, there was a span of 16 bases. CDR3 sequence: CASSLNNGFGATNEKLFF. CDR3 coding DNA: TGTGCCAGCAGCTTAAATAACGGGTTTGGGGCAACTAATGAAAAACTGTTTTTT.

This clonotype was recorded at least ten times. The V call is TRBV7-8, the J call TRBJ1-6; tentatively, D is TRBD1 (5 bases). CDR3 length: 16 residues. Germline values: CDR1 SGHVS, CDR2 FQNEAQ. Trimming cost V 1 base and J 12 bases, with 19 bases left between them. CDR3 DNA: TGTGCCAGCAGCTTAGAGCGGCAGGGCCAAGGTTTACCCCTCCACTTT. This sequence encodes CASSLERQGQGLPLHF. The whole variable domain, filled in from reference TRBV7-8 and TRBJ1-6, reads GAGVSQSPRYKVAKRGQDVALRCDPISGHVSLFWYQQALGQGPEFLTYFQNEAQLDKSGLPSDRFFAERPEGSVSTLKIQRTQQEDSAVYLCASSLERQGQGLPLHFGNGTRLTVT.

This clonotype was counted only a few times. The rearrangement links TRBV7-2 to TRBJ1-5, with D perhaps matching TRBD1 (6 bases). Trimming took 4 bases from V and 0 from J, leaving 13 bases between them. From germline, CDR1 is SGHTA and CDR2 FQGNSA. The CDR3 runs to 16 residues. CDR3 loop: CASSSGTHYSNQPQHF. For the CDR3, the DNA is TGTGCCAGCAGCTCCGGGACACACTATAGCAATCAGCCCCAGCATTTT.

The genes are TRBV11-2 and TRBJ2-3, with D possibly TRBD2 on 5 matching bases. CDR1 is SGHAT, CDR2 FQNNGV, per germline. This CDR3 contains 13 residues. V lost 5 bases to trimming and J lost 14 bases, with 20 bases between them. The CDR3: CASSRWAGEAGYF. The CDR3 region has the DNA TGTGCCAGCAGCCGCTGGGCGGGTGAGGCCGGGTATTTT.

This clonotype was picked up one time. Being one base from a much bigger clone, this may be a read error. This sequence joins TRBV7-2 and TRBJ1-5; D unresolved. The CDR3 totals 13 residues. Germline assignment: CDR1 SGHTA and CDR2 FQGNSA. The CDR3: CASSPQMNHPQHF. CDR3 nucleotide sequence: TGTGCCAGCAGCCCCCAGATGAATCATCCCCAGCATTTT.

This chain connects TRBV7-3 to TRBJ2-1; TRBD1 matches at 7 bases. V lost 5 bases and J lost 6; bases outside the gene matches: 10. This CDR3 comprises 15 residues. CDR1 is SGHTA and CDR2 is FQGTGA in the germline V gene. DNA for the CDR3: TGTGCCAGCAGCCCCCGCCGGGACAGACCCAATGAGCAGTTCTTC. It encodes CASSPRRDRPNEQFF.

This clonotype came up many times. The CDR3, as DNA: TGTGCCAGCAGCGGGACCGGGACAGGGGGCTTTTACGAGCAGTACTTC. Translation: CASSGTGTGGFYEQYF. The chain joins TRBV7-6 to TRBJ2-7; 12 bases line up with TRBD1. Germline CDR1 is SGHVS and CDR2 is FNYEAQ. The J segment lost 4 bases and the V segment lost 5 bases, leaving 9 bases of the junction unmatched. The CDR3 contains 16 residues.

V gene TRBV19 combines with J gene TRBJ2-2; 12 nucleotides agree with TRBD2. V shed 3 bases and J 7 bases; nucleotides not matched to a gene: 3. This CDR3 has 15 amino acids. The germline V gene encodes CDR1 LNHDA and CDR2 SQIVND (reference sequence). CDR3 amino acids: CASSILAGGFGELFF. The DNA of the CDR3 is TGTGCCAGTAGTATCCTAGCGGGAGGGTTCGGGGAGCTGTTTTTT.

The sample holds a few counts of this clonotype. One junction end disagrees with the germline gene, perhaps due to a read error. The V and J genes are TRBV7-6 and TRBJ2-2; D possibly corresponds to TRBD1 (6 bases). Germline V CDR1 and CDR2: SGHVS, FNYEAQ. This CDR3 has 14 amino acids. CDR3 nucleotide sequence: TGTGCTAGCAGCCACGACAGGAGCGCCGGGGAGCTGTTTTTT. Translating gives CASSHDRSAGELFF.

This clonotype was picked up a small number of times. The gene calls are TRBV7-2 and TRBJ2-5; TRBD2 matches 11 bases. V gave up 5 bases and J gave up 5 bases; unmatched junction bases: 7. This CDR3 spans 15 amino acids. CDR1 is SGHTA, CDR2 FQGNSA, per germline. The CDR3 is CASSPSSGRSETQYF. The CDR3 DNA sequence: TGTGCCAGCAGCCCATCTAGCGGGAGGAGCGAGACCCAGTACTTC.

J is TRBJ1-1 and V is TRBV12-3 or TRBV12-4; D gene unclear. The V end was cut by 2 bases, the J end by 5 bases, with 6 bases between. CDR3 length equals 12 residues. The CDR3 sequence: CASSLLATEAFF. CDR3 DNA sequence: TGTGCCAGCAGTTTATTGGCTACTGAAGCTTTCTTT.

This clonotype showed up just a few times. J is TRBJ2-1 and V is TRBV7-9; D is uncertain. CDR3 length: 12 residues. Trimming took 0 bases from V and 8 from J, leaving 5 bases between them. Germline CDR1 is SEHNR and CDR2 is FQNEAQ (reference sequence). The CDR3 sequence is CASSLADDEQFF. As DNA, the CDR3 is TGTGCCAGCAGCTTAGCTGACGATGAGCAGTTCTTC.

J is TRBJ2-2 and V is TRBV6-1; D is unresolved. Germline values: CDR1 MNHNS, CDR2 SASEGT. The CDR3 runs to 15 residues. V was cut by 6 bases and J by 4 bases, with 15 bases left in between. The CDR3 DNA reads as TGTGCCAGCAGAACGACCCACGCGAGCACCGGGGAGCTGTTTTTT. This codes for CASRTTHASTGELFF.

V gene TRBV12-3 or TRBV12-4 combines with J gene TRBJ2-7; the match to TRBD1 covers 7 bases. The CDR3 loop spans 16 amino acids. V was clipped by 4 bases and J by 5 bases; unmatched bases: 14. In DNA form, the CDR3 reads TGTGCCAGCAGTTCGGTAGGGACAGCCGGGCTGGACGAGCAGTACTTC. The encoded protein is CASSSVGTAGLDEQYF.

This clonotype was counted at least ten times. CDR3 nucleotide sequence: TGTGCCGGCACCCGGGGGCCTCCGAACACCGGGGAGCTGTTTTTT. Translation: CAGTRGPPNTGELFF. The chain couples TRBV7-2 to TRBJ2-2; D assignment may be TRBD1 or TRBD2 (6 bases each). Germline V CDR1 and CDR2: SGHTA, FQGNSA. V was clipped by 11 bases and J by 0 bases, with 16 bases between them. The CDR3 is made up of 15 amino acids.

The V gene is TRBV19, the J gene TRBJ1-2; 9 positions agree with TRBD1. The trim removed 6 bases at V and 5 bases at J, leaving 7 bases unmatched. The CDR3 is 14 amino acids. The germline V gene has CDR1 LNHDA and CDR2 SQIVND (reference sequence). The CDR3 coding sequence is TGTGCCAGTAGCACGACCGGGACAGGGTATGGCTACACCTTC. Translating gives CASSTTGTGYGYTF.

This clonotype was observed a handful of times. The V and J genes are TRBV4-2 and TRBJ2-7, with 7 bases fitting TRBD1. The V segment lost 1 base and the J segment 3 bases; nucleotides outside the gene matches: 6. The CDR3 contains 15 residues. Germline CDR1 LGHNA, CDR2 YNFKEQ. CDR3 DNA: TGTGCCAGCAGCCAAGCCACCGGGACAGTCTACGAGCAGTACTTC. Translation: CASSQATGTVYEQYF.

This rearrangement joins TRBV19 to TRBJ2-5; weak D call: TRBD2 (5 bases). The V gene lost 2 bases and the J gene lost 0 bases, with 7 bases spanning the gap. There are 14 residues in the CDR3. From germline, CDR1 is LNHDA and CDR2 SQIVND (reference sequence). The CDR3 nucleotides read TGTGCCAGTAGTATAAGGGAGTACCAAGAGACCCAGTACTTC. Translated, it gives CASSIREYQETQYF.

The genes are TRBV18 and TRBJ1-1; the D is unclear. This CDR3 has 14 residues. The V end was cut by 6 bases, the J end by 1 base, with 12 bases between. Germline CDR1 KGHSH, CDR2 LQKENI. In DNA form, the CDR3 reads TGTGCCAGCTCCGAATCTTCTAAGAACACTGAAGCTTTCTTT. Its protein product is CASSESSKNTEAFF. Looking up the rest from reference TRBV18 and TRBJ1-1 gives the full variable domain: NAGVMQNPRHLVRRRGQEARLRCSPMKGHSHVYWYRQLPEEGLKFMVYLQKENIIDESGMPKERFSAEFPKEGPSILRIQQVVRGDSAAYFCASSESSKNTEAFFGQGTRLTVV.

A note on this clonotype: The junction departs from germline at one end; a sequencing error may be responsible. The chain is built from TRBV28 and TRBJ1-6; maybe TRBD1 (5 bases). The germline V gene has CDR1 MDHEN and CDR2 SYDVKM. The CDR3 extends over 13 amino acids. The CDR3 region has the DNA TGTTCCAGCAGTCCCGGGGGTGTAACACCCCTCCACTTT. The encoded protein is CSSSPGGVTPLHF.

This clonotype turned up a few times. V usage is TRBV9 and J usage is TRBJ2-1; 11 nucleotides agree with TRBD2. The V gene end was trimmed by 0 bases and the J gene end by 6 bases; junction bases not matched to a gene: 11. This CDR3 region has 18 residues. Per the germline V gene, CDR1 is SGDLS and CDR2 is YYNGEE. DNA of the CDR3: TGTGCCAGCAGCGTAGCTATGGCTAGCGGGAGGTTTTTCAATGAGCAGTTCTTC. Protein sequence: CASSVAMASGRFFNEQFF.

The chain is built from TRBV19 and TRBJ2-2, with D possibly matching TRBD1 (6 bases). The CDR3 is 16 amino acids. The germline CDR1 and CDR2 sequences are LNHDA and SQIVND (reference sequence). Between the trimmed V and J ends, which lost 5 bases and 2 bases, there was a span of 15 bases. The CDR3 DNA follows: TGTGCCAGTAGTCCCATCGGGACACCCAACACCGGGGAGCTGTTTTTT. This translates into CASSPIGTPNTGELFF.

CDR3 bases: TGTGCCAGCAGCTTAGAACAGGTCGGCACTGAAGCTTTCTTT. Its translation: CASSLEQVGTEAFF. The chain is built from TRBV11-2 and TRBJ1-1; a possible D gene is TRBD1 (5 bases). Trimming left V 0 bases short and J 4 bases short, with 9 bases between. The CDR3 runs 14 residues. Germline CDR1 reads SGHAT; CDR2 reads FQNNGV.

The DNA of the CDR3 is TGTGCCAGCAGACACGGGGCGGGAGACCTCTGGTACGAGCAGTACTTC. Translating it yields CASRHGAGDLWYEQYF. This sequence joins TRBV6-5 and TRBJ2-7; 7 bases align to TRBD2. Germline V gene sequence: CDR1 MNHEY, CDR2 SVGAGI. With 6 bases clipped from V and 4 bases from J, the junction kept 15 bases outside the gene matches. The CDR3 spans 16 residues.

A note on this clonotype: The CDR3 end shows no conserved phenylalanine or tryptophan, and so a read error is likely. This chain uses TRBV7-2 with TRBJ2-5; TRBD1 might be the D (6 bases). The CDR3 totals 13 residues. V was pared by 5 bases and J by 3 bases, with 10 bases between. Germline lookup yields CDR1 SGHTA and CDR2 FQGNSA. DNA for the CDR3: TGTGCCAGCAGCATCTACAGGGAAGAGACCCAGTACTTA. Translated: CASSIYREETQYL.